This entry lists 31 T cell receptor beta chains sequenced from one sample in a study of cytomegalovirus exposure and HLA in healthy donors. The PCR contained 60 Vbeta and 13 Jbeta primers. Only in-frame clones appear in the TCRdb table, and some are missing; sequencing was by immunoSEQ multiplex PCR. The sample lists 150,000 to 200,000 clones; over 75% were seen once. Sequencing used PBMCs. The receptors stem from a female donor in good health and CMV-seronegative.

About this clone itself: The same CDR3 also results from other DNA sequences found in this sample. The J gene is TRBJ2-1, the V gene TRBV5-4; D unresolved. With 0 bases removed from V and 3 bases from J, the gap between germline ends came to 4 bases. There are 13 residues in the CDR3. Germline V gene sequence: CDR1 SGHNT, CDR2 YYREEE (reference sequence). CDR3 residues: CASSLALYNEQFF. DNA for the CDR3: TGTGCCAGCAGCTTGGCACTCTACAATGAGCAGTTCTTC.

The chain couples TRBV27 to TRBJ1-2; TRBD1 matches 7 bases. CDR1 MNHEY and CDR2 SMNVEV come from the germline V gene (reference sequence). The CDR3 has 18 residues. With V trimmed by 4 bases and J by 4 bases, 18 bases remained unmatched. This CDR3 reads CASSSSSTGQPPGYGYTF. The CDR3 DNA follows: TGTGCCAGCAGTTCCTCCTCGACGGGACAGCCTCCAGGCTATGGCTACACCTTC.

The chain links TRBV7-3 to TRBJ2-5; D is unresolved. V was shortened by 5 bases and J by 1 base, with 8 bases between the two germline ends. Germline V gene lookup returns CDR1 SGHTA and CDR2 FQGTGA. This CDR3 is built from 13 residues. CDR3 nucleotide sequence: TGTGCCAGCAGCCCCAGGCGCCAAGAGACCCAGTACTTC. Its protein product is CASSPRRQETQYF.

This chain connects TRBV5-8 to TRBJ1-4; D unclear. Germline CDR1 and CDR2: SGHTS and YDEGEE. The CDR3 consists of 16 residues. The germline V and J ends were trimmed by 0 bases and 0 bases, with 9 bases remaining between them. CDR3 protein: CASSLGRISTNEKLFF. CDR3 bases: TGTGCCAGCAGCTTGGGCAGGATATCAACTAATGAAAAACTGTTTTTT. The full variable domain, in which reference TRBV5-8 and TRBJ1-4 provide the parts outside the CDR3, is EAGVTQSPTHLIKTRGQQATLRCSPISGHTSVYWYQQALGLGLQFLLWYDEGEERNRGNFPPRFSGRQFPNYSSELNVNALELEDSALYLCASSLGRISTNEKLFFGSGTQLSVL.

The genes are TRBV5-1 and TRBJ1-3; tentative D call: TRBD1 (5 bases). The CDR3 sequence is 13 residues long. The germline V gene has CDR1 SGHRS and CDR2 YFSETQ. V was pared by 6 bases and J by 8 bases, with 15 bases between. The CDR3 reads CASMAGPMDTIYF. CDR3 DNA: TGCGCCAGCATGGCGGGACCGATGGACACCATATATTTT.

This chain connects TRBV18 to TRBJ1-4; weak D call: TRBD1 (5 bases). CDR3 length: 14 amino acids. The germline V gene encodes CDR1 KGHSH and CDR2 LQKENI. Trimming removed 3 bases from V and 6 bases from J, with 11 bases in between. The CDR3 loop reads CASSPSGRDEKLFF. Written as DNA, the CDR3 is TGTGCCAGCTCACCTTCGGGCAGGGATGAAAAACTGTTTTTT.

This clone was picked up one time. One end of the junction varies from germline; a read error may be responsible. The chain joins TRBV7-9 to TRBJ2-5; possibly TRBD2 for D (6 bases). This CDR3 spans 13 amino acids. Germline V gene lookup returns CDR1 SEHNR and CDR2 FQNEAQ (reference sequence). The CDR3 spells CSSSPGGSGTQYF. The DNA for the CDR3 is TGTTCCAGCAGTCCCGGAGGGTCGGGGACCCAGTACTTC.

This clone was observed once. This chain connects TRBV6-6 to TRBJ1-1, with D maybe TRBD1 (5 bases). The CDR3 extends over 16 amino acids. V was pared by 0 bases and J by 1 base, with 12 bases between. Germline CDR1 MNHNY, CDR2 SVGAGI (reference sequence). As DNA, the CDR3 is TGTGCCAGCAGTTACTCGGGGCGACGCTCGAACACTGAAGCTTTCTTT. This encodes CASSYSGRRSNTEAFF.

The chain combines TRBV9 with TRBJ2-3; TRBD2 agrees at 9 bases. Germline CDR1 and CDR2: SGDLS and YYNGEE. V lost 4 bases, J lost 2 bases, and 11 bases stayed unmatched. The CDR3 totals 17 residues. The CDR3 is CASSPPLLAGTTDTQYF. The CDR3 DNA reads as TGTGCCAGCAGCCCCCCCCTTCTAGCGGGAACCACAGATACGCAGTATTTT.

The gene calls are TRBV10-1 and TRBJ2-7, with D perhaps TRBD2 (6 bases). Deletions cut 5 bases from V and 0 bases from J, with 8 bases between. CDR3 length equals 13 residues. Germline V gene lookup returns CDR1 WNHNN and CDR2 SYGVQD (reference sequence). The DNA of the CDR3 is TGCGCCAGCAGTTCTAGCGCCTCCTACGAGCAGTACTTC. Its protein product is CASSSSASYEQYF.

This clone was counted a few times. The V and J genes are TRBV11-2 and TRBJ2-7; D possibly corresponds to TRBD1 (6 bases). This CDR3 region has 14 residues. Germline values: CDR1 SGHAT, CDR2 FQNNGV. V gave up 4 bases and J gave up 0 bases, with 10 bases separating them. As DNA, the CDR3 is TGTGCCAGCAGCTCCCGACAGGACTCCTACGAGCAGTACTTC. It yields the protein CASSSRQDSYEQYF.

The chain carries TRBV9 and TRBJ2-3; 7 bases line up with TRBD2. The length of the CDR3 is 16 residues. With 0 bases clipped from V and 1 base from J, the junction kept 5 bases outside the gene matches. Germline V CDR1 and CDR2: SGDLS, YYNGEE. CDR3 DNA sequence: TGTGCCAGCAGCGTAGATCCTAGCGGTGGCACAGATACGCAGTATTTT. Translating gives CASSVDPSGGTDTQYF.

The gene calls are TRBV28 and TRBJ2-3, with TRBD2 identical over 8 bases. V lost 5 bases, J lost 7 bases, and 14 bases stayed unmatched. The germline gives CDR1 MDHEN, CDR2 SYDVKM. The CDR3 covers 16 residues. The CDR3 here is CASSLRSRGAGYTQYF. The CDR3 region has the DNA TGTGCCAGCAGTCTCAGATCGCGGGGGGCCGGTTATACGCAGTATTTT. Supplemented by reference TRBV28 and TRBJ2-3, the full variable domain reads DVKVTQSSRYLVKRTGEKVFLECVQDMDHENMFWYRQDPGLGLRLIYFSYDVKMKEKGDIPEGYSVSREKKERFSLILESASTNQTSMYLCASSLRSRGAGYTQYFGPGTRLTVL.

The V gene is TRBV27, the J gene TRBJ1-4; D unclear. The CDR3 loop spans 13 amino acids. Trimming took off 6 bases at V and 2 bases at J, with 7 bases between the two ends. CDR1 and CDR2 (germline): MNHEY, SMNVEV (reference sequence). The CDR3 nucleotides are TGTGCCAGCAGCCGTCGGACTAATGAAAAACTGTTTTTT. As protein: CASSRRTNEKLFF.

CDR3 in DNA: TGTGCCAGCAGTTTTAAGAGGAGCTCCTACGAGCAGTACTTC. Translating gives CASSFKRSSYEQYF. The J gene is TRBJ2-7, the V gene TRBV28; no reliable D call. The V end was cut by 3 bases, the J end by 0 bases, with 9 bases between. The CDR3 contains 14 residues. Germline CDR1 MDHEN, CDR2 SYDVKM.

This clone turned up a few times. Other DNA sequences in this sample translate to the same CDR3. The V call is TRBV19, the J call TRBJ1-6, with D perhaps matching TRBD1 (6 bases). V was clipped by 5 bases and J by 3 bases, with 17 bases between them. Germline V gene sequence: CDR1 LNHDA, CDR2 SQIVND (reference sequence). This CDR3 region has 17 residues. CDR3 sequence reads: CASSPSVGAFYNSPLHF. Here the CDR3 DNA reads TGTGCCAGTAGTCCCTCTGTGGGGGCGTTCTATAATTCACCCCTCCACTTT.

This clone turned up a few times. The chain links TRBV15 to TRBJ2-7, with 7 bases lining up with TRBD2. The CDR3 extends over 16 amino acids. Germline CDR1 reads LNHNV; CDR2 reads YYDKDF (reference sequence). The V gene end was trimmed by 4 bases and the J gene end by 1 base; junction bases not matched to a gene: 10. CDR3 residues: CATSKGGVEGSYEQYF. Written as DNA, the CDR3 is TGTGCCACCAGCAAGGGAGGGGTCGAAGGTTCCTACGAGCAGTACTTC.

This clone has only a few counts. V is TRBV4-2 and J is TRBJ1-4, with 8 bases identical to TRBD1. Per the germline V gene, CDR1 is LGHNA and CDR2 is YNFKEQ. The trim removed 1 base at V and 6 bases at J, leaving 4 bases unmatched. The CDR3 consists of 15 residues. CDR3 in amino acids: CASSQGQTGDEKLFF. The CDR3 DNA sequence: TGTGCCAGCAGCCAAGGCCAGACAGGGGATGAAAAACTGTTTTTT.

In DNA, the CDR3 is TGTGCCAGTAGTAAACAGGCTCTCCCTCCCTACGAGCAGTACTTC. Protein: CASSKQALPPYEQYF. This chain joins TRBV19 and TRBJ2-7; possible D gene TRBD1, 5 bases. The CDR3 has 15 residues. Between the trimmed V and J ends, which lost 4 bases and 2 bases, there was a span of 15 bases. Germline values: CDR1 LNHDA, CDR2 SQIVND (reference sequence). Drawing the rest from reference TRBV19 and TRBJ2-7, the complete variable domain is DGGITQSPKYLFRKEGQNVTLSCEQNLNHDAMYWYRQDPGQGLRLIYYSQIVNDFQKGDIAEGYSVSREKKESFPLTVTSAQKNPTAFYLCASSKQALPPYEQYFGPGTRLTVT.

CDR3 region: CASSLGTEGSPLHF. The CDR3 DNA reads TGTGCCAGCAGCCTCGGGACAGAGGGATCACCCCTCCACTTT. J is TRBJ1-6 and V is TRBV2, with TRBD1 matching 7 bases. V lost 6 bases and J lost 10; bases outside the gene matches: 9. CDR1 and CDR2 from the germline V gene are SNHLY and FYNNEI. The length of the CDR3 is 14 residues.

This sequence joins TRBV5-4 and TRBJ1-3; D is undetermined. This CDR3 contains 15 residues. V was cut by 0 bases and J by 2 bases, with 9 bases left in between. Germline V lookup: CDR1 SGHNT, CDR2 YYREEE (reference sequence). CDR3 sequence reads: CASSLDGRAGNTIYF. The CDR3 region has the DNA TGTGCCAGCAGCTTGGATGGGAGAGCTGGAAACACCATATATTTT. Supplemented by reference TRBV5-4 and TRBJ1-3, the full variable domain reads ETGVTQSPTHLIKTRGQQVTLRCSSQSGHNTVSWYQQALGQGPQFIFQYYREEENGRGNFPPRFSGLQFPNYSSELNVNALELDDSALYLCASSLDGRAGNTIYFGEGSWLTVV.

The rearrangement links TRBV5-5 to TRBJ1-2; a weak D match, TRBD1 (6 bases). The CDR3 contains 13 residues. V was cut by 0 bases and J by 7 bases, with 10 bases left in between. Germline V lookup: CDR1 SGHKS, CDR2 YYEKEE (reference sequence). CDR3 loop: CASSLDRDGGYTF. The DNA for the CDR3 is TGTGCCAGCAGCTTGGACAGGGACGGTGGCTACACCTTC.

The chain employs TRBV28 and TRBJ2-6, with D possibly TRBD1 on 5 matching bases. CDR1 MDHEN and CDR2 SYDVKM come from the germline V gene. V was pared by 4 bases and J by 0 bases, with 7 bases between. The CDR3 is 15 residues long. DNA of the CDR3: TGTGCCAGCAGTTCGACAGTCTCTGGGGCCAACGTCCTGACTTTC. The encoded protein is CASSSTVSGANVLTF.

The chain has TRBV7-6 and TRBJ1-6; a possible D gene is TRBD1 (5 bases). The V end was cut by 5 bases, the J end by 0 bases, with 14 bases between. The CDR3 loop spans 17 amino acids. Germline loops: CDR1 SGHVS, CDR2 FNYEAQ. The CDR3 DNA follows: TGTGCCAGCAGCCCCGAACAGGCCCTCTCCTATAATTCACCCCTCCACTTT. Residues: CASSPEQALSYNSPLHF.

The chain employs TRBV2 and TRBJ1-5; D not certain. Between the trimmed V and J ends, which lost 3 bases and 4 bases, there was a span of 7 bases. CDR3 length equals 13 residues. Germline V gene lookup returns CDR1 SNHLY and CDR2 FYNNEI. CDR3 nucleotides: TGTGCCAGCAGTGATGAGGTAAATCAGCCCCAGCATTTT. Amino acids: CASSDEVNQPQHF. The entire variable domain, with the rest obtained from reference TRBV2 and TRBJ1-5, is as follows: EPEVTQTPSHQVTQMGQEVILRCVPISNHLYFYWYRQILGQKVEFLVSFYNNEISEKSEIFDDQFSVERPDGSNFTLKIRSTKLEDSAMYFCASSDEVNQPQHFGDGTRLSIL.

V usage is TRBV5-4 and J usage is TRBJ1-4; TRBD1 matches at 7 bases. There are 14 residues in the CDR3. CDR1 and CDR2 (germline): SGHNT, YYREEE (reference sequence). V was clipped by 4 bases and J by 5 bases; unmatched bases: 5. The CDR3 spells CASSITGDNEKLFF. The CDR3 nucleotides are TGTGCCAGCAGCATAACAGGGGACAATGAAAAACTGTTTTTT.

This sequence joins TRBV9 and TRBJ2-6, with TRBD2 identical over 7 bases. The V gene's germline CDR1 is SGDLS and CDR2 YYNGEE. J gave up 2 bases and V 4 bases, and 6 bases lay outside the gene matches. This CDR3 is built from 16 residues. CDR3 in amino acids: CASSPRTSAGANVLTF. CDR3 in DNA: TGTGCCAGCAGCCCGCGGACTAGTGCTGGGGCCAACGTCCTGACTTTC.

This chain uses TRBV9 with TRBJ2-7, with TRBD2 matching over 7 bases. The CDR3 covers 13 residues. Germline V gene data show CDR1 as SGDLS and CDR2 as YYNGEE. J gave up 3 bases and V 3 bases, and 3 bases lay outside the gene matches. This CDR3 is CASSASSGYEQYF. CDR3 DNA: TGTGCCAGCAGCGCCTCTAGCGGCTACGAGCAGTACTTC. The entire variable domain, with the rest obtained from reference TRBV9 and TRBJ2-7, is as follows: DSGVTQTPKHLITATGQRVTLRCSPRSGDLSVYWYQQSLDQGLQFLIQYYNGEERAKGNILERFSAQQFPDLHSELNLSSLELGDSALYFCASSASSGYEQYFGPGTRLTVT.

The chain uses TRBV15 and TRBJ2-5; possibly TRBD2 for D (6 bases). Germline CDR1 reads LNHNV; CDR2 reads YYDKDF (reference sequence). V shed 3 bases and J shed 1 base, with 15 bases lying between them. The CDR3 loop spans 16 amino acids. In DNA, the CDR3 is TGTGCCACCAGCAGCGCCCCCCGGGACTCCCAAGAGACCCAGTACTTC. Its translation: CATSSAPRDSQETQYF.

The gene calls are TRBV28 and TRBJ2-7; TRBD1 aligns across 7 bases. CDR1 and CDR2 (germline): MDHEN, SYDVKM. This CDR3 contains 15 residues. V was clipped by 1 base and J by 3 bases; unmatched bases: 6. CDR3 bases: TGTGCCAGCAGTTTATTGTCAGGGGGAGACTACGAGCAGTACTTC. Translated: CASSLLSGGDYEQYF.

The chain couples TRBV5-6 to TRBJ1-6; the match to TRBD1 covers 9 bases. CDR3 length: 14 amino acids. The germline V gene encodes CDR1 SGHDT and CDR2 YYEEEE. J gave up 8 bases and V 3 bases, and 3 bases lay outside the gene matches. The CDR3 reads CASSSRDRDSPLHF. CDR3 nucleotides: TGTGCCAGCAGCTCCCGGGACAGGGATTCACCCCTCCACTTT.